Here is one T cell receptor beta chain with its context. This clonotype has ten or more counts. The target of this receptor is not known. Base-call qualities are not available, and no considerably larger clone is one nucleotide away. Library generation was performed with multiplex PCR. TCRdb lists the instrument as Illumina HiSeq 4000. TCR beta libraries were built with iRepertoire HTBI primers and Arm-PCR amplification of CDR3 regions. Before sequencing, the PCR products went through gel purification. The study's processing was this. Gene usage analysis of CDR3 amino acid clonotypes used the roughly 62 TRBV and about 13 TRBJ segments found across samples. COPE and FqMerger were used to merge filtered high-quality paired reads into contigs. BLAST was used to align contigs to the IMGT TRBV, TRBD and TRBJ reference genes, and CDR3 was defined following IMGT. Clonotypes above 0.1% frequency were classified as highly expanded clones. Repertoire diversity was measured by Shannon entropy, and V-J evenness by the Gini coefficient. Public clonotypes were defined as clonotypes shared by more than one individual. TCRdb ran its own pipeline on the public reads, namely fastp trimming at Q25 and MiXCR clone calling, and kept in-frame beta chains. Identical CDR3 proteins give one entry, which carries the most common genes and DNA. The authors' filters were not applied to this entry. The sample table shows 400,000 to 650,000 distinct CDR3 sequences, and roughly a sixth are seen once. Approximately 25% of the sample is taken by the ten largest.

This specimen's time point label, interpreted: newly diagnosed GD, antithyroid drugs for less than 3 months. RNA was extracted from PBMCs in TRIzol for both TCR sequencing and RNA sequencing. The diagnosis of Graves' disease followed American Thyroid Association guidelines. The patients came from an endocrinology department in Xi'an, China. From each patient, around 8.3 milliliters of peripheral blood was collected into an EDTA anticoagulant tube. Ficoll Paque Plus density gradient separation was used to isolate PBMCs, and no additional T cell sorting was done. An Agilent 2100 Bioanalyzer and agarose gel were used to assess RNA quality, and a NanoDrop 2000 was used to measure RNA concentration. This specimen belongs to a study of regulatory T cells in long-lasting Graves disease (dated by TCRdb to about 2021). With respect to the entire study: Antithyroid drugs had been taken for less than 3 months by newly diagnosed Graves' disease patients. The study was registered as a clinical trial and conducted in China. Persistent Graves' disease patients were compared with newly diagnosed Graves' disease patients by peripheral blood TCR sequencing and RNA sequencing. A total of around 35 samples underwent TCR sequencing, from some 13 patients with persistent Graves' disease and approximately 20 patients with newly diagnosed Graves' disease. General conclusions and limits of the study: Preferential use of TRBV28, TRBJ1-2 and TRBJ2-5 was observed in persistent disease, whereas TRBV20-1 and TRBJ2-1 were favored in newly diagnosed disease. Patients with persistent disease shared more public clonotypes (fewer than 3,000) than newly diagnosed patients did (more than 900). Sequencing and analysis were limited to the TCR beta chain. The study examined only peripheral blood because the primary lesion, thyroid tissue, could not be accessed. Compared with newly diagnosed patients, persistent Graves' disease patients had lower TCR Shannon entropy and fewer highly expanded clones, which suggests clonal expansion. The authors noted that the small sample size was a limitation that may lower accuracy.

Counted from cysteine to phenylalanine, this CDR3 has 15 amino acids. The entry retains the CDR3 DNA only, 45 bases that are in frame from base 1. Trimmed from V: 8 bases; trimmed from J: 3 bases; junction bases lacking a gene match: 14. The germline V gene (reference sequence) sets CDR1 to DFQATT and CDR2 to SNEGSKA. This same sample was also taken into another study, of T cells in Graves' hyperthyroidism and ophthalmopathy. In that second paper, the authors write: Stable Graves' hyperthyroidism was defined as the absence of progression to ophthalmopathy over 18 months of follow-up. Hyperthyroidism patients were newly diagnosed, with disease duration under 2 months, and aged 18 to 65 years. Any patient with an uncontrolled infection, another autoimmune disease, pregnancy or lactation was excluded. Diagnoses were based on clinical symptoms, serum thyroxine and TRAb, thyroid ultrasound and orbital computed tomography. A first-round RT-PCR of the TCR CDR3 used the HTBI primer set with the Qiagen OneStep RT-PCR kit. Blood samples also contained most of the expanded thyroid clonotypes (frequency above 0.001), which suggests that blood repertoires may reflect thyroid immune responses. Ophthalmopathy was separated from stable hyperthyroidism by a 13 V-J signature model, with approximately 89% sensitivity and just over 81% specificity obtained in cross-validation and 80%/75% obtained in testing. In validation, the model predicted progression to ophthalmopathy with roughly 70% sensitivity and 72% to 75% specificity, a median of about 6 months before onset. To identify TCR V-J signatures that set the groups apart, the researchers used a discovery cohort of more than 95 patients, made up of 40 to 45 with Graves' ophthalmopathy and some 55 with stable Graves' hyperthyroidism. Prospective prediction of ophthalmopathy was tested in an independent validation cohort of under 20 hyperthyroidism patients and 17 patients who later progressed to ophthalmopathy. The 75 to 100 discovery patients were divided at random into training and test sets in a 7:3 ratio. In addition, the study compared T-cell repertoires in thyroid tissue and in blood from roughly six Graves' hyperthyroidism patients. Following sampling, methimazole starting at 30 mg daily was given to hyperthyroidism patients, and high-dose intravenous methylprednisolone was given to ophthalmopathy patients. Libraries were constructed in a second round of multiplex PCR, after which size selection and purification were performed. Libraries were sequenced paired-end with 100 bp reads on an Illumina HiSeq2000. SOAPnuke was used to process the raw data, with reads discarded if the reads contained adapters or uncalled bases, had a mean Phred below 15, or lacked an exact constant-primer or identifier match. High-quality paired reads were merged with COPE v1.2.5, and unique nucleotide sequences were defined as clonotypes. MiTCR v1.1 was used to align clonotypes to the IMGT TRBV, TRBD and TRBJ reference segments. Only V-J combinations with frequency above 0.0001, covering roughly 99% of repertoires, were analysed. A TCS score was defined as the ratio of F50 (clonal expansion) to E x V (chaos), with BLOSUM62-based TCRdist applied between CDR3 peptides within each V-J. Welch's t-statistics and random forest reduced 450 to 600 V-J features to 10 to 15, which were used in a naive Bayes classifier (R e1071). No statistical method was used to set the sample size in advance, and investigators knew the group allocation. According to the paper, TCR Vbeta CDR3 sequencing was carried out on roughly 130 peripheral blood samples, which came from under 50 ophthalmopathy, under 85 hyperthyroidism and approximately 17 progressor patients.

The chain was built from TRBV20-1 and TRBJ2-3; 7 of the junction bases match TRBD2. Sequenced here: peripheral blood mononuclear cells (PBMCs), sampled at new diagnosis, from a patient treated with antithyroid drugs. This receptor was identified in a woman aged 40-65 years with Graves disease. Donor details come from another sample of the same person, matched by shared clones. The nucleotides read TGCAGTTCTGGGGGAGGACTAGGCGGTACAGATACGCAGTATTTT. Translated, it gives CSSGGGLGGTDTQYF.